This T cell receptor beta chain derives from a study of spatial heterogeneity in lung cancer (dated by TCRdb to the late 2010s). Study-level background: Beta-chain transcripts were consistently detected in greater numbers than alpha-chain transcripts, which likely reflected higher beta-chain transcript abundance. Nonsynonymous mutation counts, determined by whole-exome sequencing of tumor tissue, were related to features of the TCR repertoire. In the raw uncorrected reads, each unique combination of TCR and UMI appeared more than ten times on average. The study quantitatively compared TCR alpha and beta repertoires across multiple tumor regions, matched nontumor lung and blood in non-small cell lung cancer. At surgery, both alpha and beta chains were TCR-sequenced in under 250 tumor regions, fewer than 85 matched nontumor lung samples and just over 55 PBMC samples. A strong correlation was found between TCR transcript counts in tumor regions and a T cell transcriptional module score from matched bulk RNA-seq. Broad study findings and their caveats: Counts of ubiquitous and regional expanded TCRs were found to correlate with counts of ubiquitous and regional nonsynonymous mutations, respectively. The number of expanded intratumoral alpha and beta TCRs correlated with the tumor nonsynonymous mutation count. TCR-seq coverage of tumor T cells was estimated to be only approximately 7.3% for alpha chains and around 13% for beta chains. Confirming at a functional level the hypothesis that regional TCRs recognize regional mutations was considered to require additional single-cell paired TCR alpha and beta sequencing.

Libraries were prepared through 5' RACE. For sequencing, a NextSeq 500 was employed. In the TCR library protocol, a unique molecular identifier was attached to each TCR cDNA molecule so that PCR and sequencing errors could be corrected. The authors' pipeline ran thus. TCR identification, UMI-based error correction and CDR3 extraction were performed with Decombinator tools. TCRs above a frequency of 2 per 1,000, corresponding to the top 1% of the tumor frequency distribution, were defined as expanded. Expanded tumor TCRs were classed as regional if statistically deemed absent (corrected P<0.05) from at least one tumor region, otherwise ubiquitous. Renyi diversity was computed with the R vegan package after each repertoire had been subsampled 100 times to 5,000 TCRs. CDR3 similarity networks were built from amino acid triplet string-kernel similarity, with CDR3s being connected when pairwise similarity was above 0.82. The raw public data were reprocessed by TCRdb itself: fastp quality trimming at Q25, MiXCR clonotype calling, in-frame beta chains only. Each CDR3 protein gets just one entry, which takes the most common genes and DNA from the rows behind it. In this record, the V and J calls reflect TCRdb's handling and not the investigators' own analysis. This sample lists fewer than 15,000 distinct CDR3 sequences; roughly 6.6% were detected once. Around 3.5% of the sample rests with the top ten.

Concerning this clonotype itself: It lacks a known antigen. Base quality data are lacking; no much larger clone is found one base away.

The time point label of this sample denotes: sample taken at primary tumor resection. The donors were 70 or so patients from the lung TRACERx cohort who had early-stage, untreated non-small cell lung cancer. TCR sequencing used whole RNA extracted from tumor and nontumor lung tissue, or from cryopreserved PBMC samples, without cell sorting. Only patients with enough RNA available from two or more tumor regions were chosen for TCR sequencing. A lung pathologist reviewed the tumor and adjacent nontumor lung specimens before the specimens were selected. This receptor was identified in a female donor with early-stage non-small cell lung cancer. This material consisted of lung tumor tissue, taken at surgery.

The DNA sequence is TGTGCCAGCAGTTTAATGGCGGGCTACACCTTC. Translation gives CASSLMAGYTF. The chain joins TRBV12-3 or TRBV12-4 to TRBJ1-2; there is no confident call for the D gene. Trimming at the junction amounts to 2 bases on V and 8 bases on J, and the germline ends lie 6 bases apart. The CDR3 numbers 11 residues from cysteine through phenylalanine. Of the read, only the CDR3 DNA is kept; its 33 bases are in frame from base 1.